These 24 T cell receptor beta chains were sequenced from one sample in a study of blood T cell repertoires in COVID-19. The data were produced by immunoSEQ multiplex PCR, yet TCRdb's version contains in-frame clones alone and is incomplete. The sample consists of fewer than 250,000 clones, about 83% of them appearing once. Input material: peripheral blood. The source of these receptors is a woman in her 70s with active or convalescent COVID-19.

The CDR3 nucleotides are TGTGCCTTACGGTGGGACAGCGCCGTCCAGAGCTCTGGGGCCAACGTCCTGACTTTC. As protein: CALRWDSAVQSSGANVLTF. This chain uses TRBV21-1 with TRBJ2-6; the table assigns TRBD1, which was not confirmed against the DNA. TRBV21-1 corresponds to a pseudogene. The CDR3 totals 19 residues.

The chain uses TRBV6-5 and TRBJ1-2, with 7 bases aligning to TRBD1. The CDR3 has 13 residues. The trim removed 6 bases at V and 2 bases at J, leaving 3 bases unmatched. In germline, CDR1 is MNHEY, CDR2 SVGAGI. The CDR3: CASSQGQNYGYTF. In nucleotides, the CDR3 is TGTGCCAGCAGCCAGGGACAGAACTATGGCTACACCTTC.

The J gene is TRBJ1-2, the V gene TRBV5-1, with D tentatively TRBD1 (5 bases). V was cut by 3 bases and J by 3 bases, with 15 bases left in between. This CDR3 has 15 residues. The germline V gene encodes CDR1 SGHRS and CDR2 YFSETQ. CDR3 nucleotide sequence: TGCGCCAGCAGCTCAACAGGTGCCGAAGACTATGGCTACACCTTC. It specifies CASSSTGAEDYGYTF.

The chain links TRBV28 to TRBJ1-3; the D gene is possibly TRBD1 (6 bases). CDR1 MDHEN and CDR2 SYDVKM come from the germline V gene. Trimming shortened V by 7 bases and J by 0 bases, and 13 bases separated the two germline ends. The CDR3 contains 15 residues. Here the CDR3 DNA reads TGTGCCAGCACCGGGACATACAACTCTGGAAACACCATATATTTT. Translated: CASTGTYNSGNTIYF. The entire variable domain, with the rest obtained from reference TRBV28 and TRBJ1-3, is as follows: DVKVTQSSRYLVKRTGEKVFLECVQDMDHENMFWYRQDPGLGLRLIYFSYDVKMKEKGDIPEGYSVSREKKERFSLILESASTNQTSMYLCASTGTYNSGNTIYFGEGSWLTVV.

J is TRBJ2-1 and V is TRBV9; 12 bases map to TRBD2. In germline, CDR1 is SGDLS, CDR2 YYNGEE. J was trimmed by 5 bases and V by 1 base; bases with no gene match: 1. The CDR3 length is 15 residues. This chain's CDR3 is CASSVRLAGDNEQFF. The DNA for the CDR3 is TGTGCCAGCAGCGTAAGACTAGCGGGGGACAATGAGCAGTTCTTC.

The rearrangement links TRBV28 to TRBJ1-4; 10 nucleotides align to TRBD1. The CDR3 spans 15 residues. From germline, CDR1 is MDHEN and CDR2 SYDVKM. V was pared by 2 bases and J by 8 bases, with 5 bases of the junction left unmatched. The DNA for the CDR3 is TGTGCCAGCAGTTTAGGAGGGACAGGGGAGGAAAAACTGTTTTTT. Residues: CASSLGGTGEEKLFF.

This chain links TRBV28 with TRBJ1-6; perhaps TRBD1 as D (5 bases). Trimming shortened V by 6 bases and J by 0 bases, and 9 bases separated the two germline ends. CDR3 length: 15 residues. Germline V lookup: CDR1 MDHEN, CDR2 SYDVKM. The CDR3 here is CASRYRSSYNSPLHF. The CDR3 bases are TGTGCCAGCAGGTACAGGAGCTCCTATAATTCACCCCTCCACTTT.

In DNA form, the CDR3 reads TGCAGCGACAAGCAGGGTGGGACAGATACGCAGTATTTT. This codes for CSDKQGGTDTQYF. This chain joins TRBV29-1 and TRBJ2-3, with a tentative D call TRBD1 (5 bases). V was cut by 7 bases and J by 3 bases, with 14 bases left in between. The CDR3 has 13 amino acids. CDR1 and CDR2 (germline): SQVTM, ANQGSEA.

The V call is TRBV6-5, the J call TRBJ1-6; no reliable D call. V shed 11 bases and J shed 5 bases, with 16 bases lying between them. Germline loops: CDR1 MNHEY, CDR2 SVGAGI. CDR3 length: 14 residues. This CDR3 is CAGGSRQNNSPLHF. The CDR3 DNA reads TGTGCCGGAGGAAGTCGTCAAAATAATTCACCCCTCCACTTT.

For this clone: The junction does not match germline at one end; this may be a read error. The chain joins TRBV11-2 to TRBJ2-3; 9 bases fit TRBD2. Germline V gives CDR1 SGHAT, CDR2 FQNNGV. The CDR3 has 13 residues. The CDR3 loop reads CASSLAGVDTQYF. The CDR3 region has the DNA TGTGCCAGCAGTTTAGCGGGAGTAGATACGCAGTATTTT.

The chain links TRBV2 to TRBJ2-1; TRBD1 matches 8 bases. In germline, CDR1 is SNHLY, CDR2 FYNNEI. This CDR3 comprises 15 residues. Unmatched junction bases numbered 14, after V lost 6 bases and J lost 10 bases. The CDR3 nucleotides read TGTGCCAGCAGCCGGGACAGGAGTAGGTCAGGCGAGCAGTTCTTC. This codes for CASSRDRSRSGEQFF.

The chain joins TRBV6-5 to TRBJ2-1; possibly TRBD2 for D (5 bases). With 7 bases removed from V and 2 bases from J, the gap between germline ends came to 12 bases. The CDR3 loop spans 14 amino acids. CDR1 and CDR2 (germline): MNHEY, SVGAGI. CDR3 bases: TGTGCCAGCAAGTTAACTAGAGCCTACAATGAGCAGTTCTTC. Its translation is CASKLTRAYNEQFF.

V usage is TRBV6-5 and J usage is TRBJ2-7, with 7 positions matching TRBD1. This CDR3 region has 15 residues. The V gene end was trimmed by 7 bases and the J gene end by 4 bases; junction bases not matched to a gene: 13. CDR1 is MNHEY, CDR2 SVGAGI, per germline. The CDR3 protein is CASNRLRDRVYEQYF. The CDR3 DNA is TGTGCCAGCAATCGTCTGCGAGACAGGGTTTACGAGCAGTACTTC.

The genes are TRBV2 and TRBJ2-1; no clear D. V lost 6 bases to trimming and J lost 8 bases, with 14 bases between them. This CDR3 is 13 amino acids long. In germline, CDR1 is SNHLY, CDR2 FYNNEI. This chain's CDR3 is CASSGMERYEQFF. The CDR3 region has the DNA TGTGCCAGCAGCGGAATGGAGCGTTATGAGCAGTTCTTC.

The chain has TRBV29-1 and TRBJ2-7; D is possibly TRBD2 (7 bases). Germline CDR1 is SQVTM and CDR2 is ANQGSEA. This CDR3 spans 12 amino acids. The V and J ends lost 5 bases and 5 bases respectively, with 13 bases between them. CDR3 protein: CSVSGGRNEQYF. Written as DNA, the CDR3 is TGCAGCGTTTCGGGGGGCAGAAACGAGCAGTACTTC.

The chain couples TRBV7-2 to TRBJ1-2; D may be TRBD1 (5 bases). V gave up 5 bases and J gave up 1 base, with 17 bases separating them. Germline lookup yields CDR1 SGHTA and CDR2 FQGNSA. The CDR3 consists of 16 residues. The CDR3 loop reads CASSRRGQRGNYGYTF. DNA of the CDR3: TGTGCCAGCAGCCGTCGGGGCCAGCGGGGTAACTATGGCTACACCTTC.

This clone counts as medium-sized (0.01 to 0.1%). The CDR3 loop is CAWQPRDSYEANYGYTF. The CDR3 DNA reads TGTGCCTGGCAACCTAGGGACAGCTATGAAGCTAACTATGGCTACACCTTC. The chain is built from TRBV30 and TRBJ1-2; TRBD1 matches 7 bases. The CDR3 is 17 residues long. V dropped 5 bases and J dropped 0; count of bases not matched to a gene: 15. Germline V lookup: CDR1 GTSNPN, CDR2 SVGIG (reference sequence). Drawing the rest from reference TRBV30 and TRBJ1-2, the complete variable domain is SQTIHQWPATLVQPVGSPLSLECTVEGTSNPNLYWYRQAAGRGLQLLFYSVGIGQISSEVPQNLSASRPQDRQFILSSKKLLLSDSGFYLCAWQPRDSYEANYGYTFGSGTRLTVV.

The chain combines TRBV7-9 with TRBJ1-2; 7 positions agree with TRBD1. There are 16 residues in the CDR3. V was pared by 5 bases and J by 6 bases, with 15 bases of the junction left unmatched. CDR1 is SEHNR, CDR2 FQNEAQ, per germline (reference sequence). CDR3 loop: CASSPQWDRSLNGYTF. The CDR3 DNA sequence: TGTGCCAGCAGCCCTCAGTGGGACAGATCCCTAAATGGCTACACCTTC.

V is TRBV18 and J is TRBJ1-5; D gene uncertain. V dropped 4 bases and J dropped 5 bases, with 9 bases sitting between them. Germline assignment: CDR1 KGHSH and CDR2 LQKENI. The CDR3 runs to 13 residues. CDR3 protein: CASSQSGDQPQHF. The CDR3 nucleotides read TGTGCCAGCTCACAGTCCGGGGATCAGCCCCAGCATTTT.

V is TRBV7-3 and J is TRBJ2-6; D remains unclear. Per germline, CDR1 SGHTA and CDR2 FQGTGA. CDR3 length equals 13 residues. Trimming removed 4 bases from V and 2 bases from J, with 3 bases in between. The CDR3 coding sequence is TGTGCCAGCAGCTCGGCTGGGGCCAACGTCCTGACTTTC. As protein: CASSSAGANVLTF.

This chain links TRBV2 with TRBJ2-3, with 7 nucleotides matching TRBD2. V dropped 4 bases and J dropped 4; count of bases not matched to a gene: 8. CDR3 length equals 15 residues. Per germline, CDR1 SNHLY and CDR2 FYNNEI. DNA of the CDR3: TGTGCCAGCAGTGTTGGGGGAGGGGCGGCAGATACGCAGTATTTT. Its protein is CASSVGGGAADTQYF.

The chain employs TRBV2 and TRBJ2-3, with 10 nucleotides matching TRBD1. The germline gives CDR1 SNHLY, CDR2 FYNNEI. CDR3 length: 13 amino acids. The J segment lost 1 base and the V segment lost 11 bases, leaving 3 bases of the junction unmatched. Written as DNA, the CDR3 is TGTGCCCTGGGGACAGGGGGCACAGATACGCAGTATTTT. Residues: CALGTGGTDTQYF.

This chain uses TRBV18 with TRBJ2-5; D remains ambiguous. The V gene's germline CDR1 is KGHSH and CDR2 LQKENI. This CDR3 is built from 13 residues. Trimming removed 2 bases at V and 2 bases at J, with 6 bases between. The CDR3 DNA reads as TGTGCCAGCTCACCATCCAGGCAAGAGACCCAGTACTTC. Its translation: CASSPSRQETQYF. Full variable domain (rest looked up from reference TRBV18 and TRBJ2-5): NAGVMQNPRHLVRRRGQEARLRCSPMKGHSHVYWYRQLPEEGLKFMVYLQKENIIDESGMPKERFSAEFPKEGPSILRIQQVVRGDSAAYFCASSPSRQETQYFGPGTRLLVL.

The chain employs TRBV28 and TRBJ2-5, with TRBD2 as a possible D gene (6 bases). Germline CDR1 is MDHEN and CDR2 is SYDVKM. V was shortened by 4 bases and J by 0 bases, with 9 bases between the two germline ends. The CDR3 extends over 14 amino acids. In nucleotides, the CDR3 is TGTGCCAGCAGTTCGGGAGCTTACCAAGAGACCCAGTACTTC. Translating it yields CASSSGAYQETQYF.